The present entry profiles one T cell receptor beta chain with its context. This specimen belongs to a study of blood T cell repertoires in COVID-19. The CDR3 contains 15 residues. Germline V gene lookup returns CDR1 SEHNR and CDR2 FQNEAQ (reference sequence). The data were produced by immunoSEQ multiplex PCR, yet TCRdb's version contains in-frame clones alone and is incomplete. The sample records about 330,000 clones, 87% being singletons. The sequencing sample was made of PBMCs or T cells enriched from blood (not recorded which). The origin of this receptor is a woman aged 25 to 39 who had recovered from COVID-19. The chain carries TRBV7-9 and TRBJ1-1; 7 bases line up with TRBD1. The CDR3 sequence is CVPTGAMRENTEAFF. The CDR3 coding sequence is TGTGTTCCCACAGGGGCCATGAGAGAGAACACTGAAGCTTTCTTT.